The 27 T cell receptor beta chains below all came from one sample that was sequenced in a study of T cells and Merkel cell carcinoma outcomes. Produced via immunoSEQ multiplex PCR; TCRdb's table is partial and in-frame only. The sample has roughly 16,000 clones; around 81% are singletons. The sample consisted of tumor tissue from Merkel cell carcinoma. These receptors were collected from a human donor with Merkel cell carcinoma.

This chain connects TRBV6-5 to TRBJ1-4; D uncertain. V lost 6 bases, J lost 4 bases, and 15 bases lay in between. CDR1 and CDR2 (germline): MNHEY, SVGAGI. The CDR3 has 15 amino acids. The CDR3 sequence: CASSPRGILNEKLFF. CDR3 DNA: TGTGCCAGCAGCCCCCGCGGAATTCTTAATGAAAAACTGTTTTTT.

V gene TRBV4-1 combines with J gene TRBJ2-7; D tentatively reads TRBD1 or TRBD2 (5 bases each). Trimming took 4 bases from V and 5 from J, leaving 24 bases between them. This CDR3 comprises 17 residues. Germline assignment: CDR1 MGHRA and CDR2 YSYEKL. The CDR3 spells CASSPGPVLEVAHEQYF. The CDR3 nucleotides are TGCGCCAGCAGCCCGGGGCCTGTTTTGGAGGTGGCCCACGAGCAGTACTTC.

V usage is TRBV30 and J usage is TRBJ1-5; D not resolved. From germline, CDR1 is GTSNPN and CDR2 SVGIG (reference sequence). There are 14 residues in the CDR3. Trimming shortened V by 0 bases and J by 7 bases, and 13 bases separated the two germline ends. The CDR3 reads CAWSVGRPGQPQHF. CDR3 DNA sequence: TGTGCCTGGAGTGTCGGGAGGCCGGGGCAGCCCCAGCATTTT. The variable domain in full, with the rest retrieved from reference TRBV30 and TRBJ1-5, is SQTIHQWPATLVQPVGSPLSLECTVEGTSNPNLYWYRQAAGRGLQLLFYSVGIGQISSEVPQNLSASRPQDRQFILSSKKLLLSDSGFYLCAWSVGRPGQPQHFGDGTRLSIL.

The CDR3 reads CATRTQAGEAFF. The CDR3 DNA reads as TGTGCCACCAGAACACAGGCTGGTGAAGCTTTCTTT. This sequence joins TRBV15 and TRBJ1-1; D is perhaps TRBD1 (5 bases). This CDR3 is 12 amino acids long. CDR1 and CDR2 from the germline V gene are LNHNV and YYDKDF (reference sequence). The ends were cut back, 6 bases at V and 7 bases at J, with 12 bases in the middle.

The chain combines TRBV19 with TRBJ1-1; no definite D call. V was shortened by 5 bases and J by 3 bases, with 13 bases between the two germline ends. The CDR3 is 14 amino acids. CDR1 is LNHDA, CDR2 SQIVND, per germline (reference sequence). As DNA, the CDR3 is TGTGCCAGTAGTCCCATCCTTAAATACACTGAAGCTTTCTTT. This sequence encodes CASSPILKYTEAFF.

The chain is built from TRBV9 and TRBJ1-2; 7 nucleotides agree with TRBD1. The CDR3 is 14 amino acids. The junction had 7 bases not matched to a gene; V was cut back by 0 bases and J by 8 bases. Germline assignment: CDR1 SGDLS and CDR2 YYNGEE. The CDR3 spells CASSVEGGGSGYTF. The CDR3, as DNA: TGTGCCAGCAGCGTAGAAGGAGGGGGCAGCGGCTACACCTTC.

This chain connects TRBV30 to TRBJ2-5, with 8 bases that match TRBD2. This CDR3 has 14 amino acids. Germline V CDR1 and CDR2: GTSNPN, SVGIG (reference sequence). After removal of 8 bases from V and 1 base from J, the junction contained 9 bases not matched to a gene. The chain's CDR3 is CALEFGGGQETQYF. CDR3 bases: TGTGCCCTTGAATTCGGGGGGGGCCAAGAGACCCAGTACTTC.

This chain links TRBV18 with TRBJ1-2; 10 bases agree with TRBD1. Unmatched junction bases numbered 2, after V lost 3 bases and J lost 4 bases. Germline CDR1 KGHSH, CDR2 LQKENI. The CDR3 contains 14 residues. DNA for the CDR3: TGTGCCAGCTCACCTGGGACAGGGGCCTATGGCTACACCTTC. Its protein is CASSPGTGAYGYTF.

The CDR3 coding sequence is TGTGCCAGCAGCCCCAGGGGGTCTCCGGGGGGCTACACCTTC. As protein: CASSPRGSPGGYTF. The V call is TRBV7-2, the J call TRBJ1-2; 7 bases line up with TRBD1. CDR1 is SGHTA and CDR2 is FQGNSA in the germline V gene. This CDR3 contains 14 residues. V trimming: 5 bases; J trimming: 8 bases; junction bases outside the gene matches: 11.

This chain links TRBV6-5 with TRBJ1-5; D gene uncertain. V gave up 8 bases and J gave up 2 bases, with 10 bases separating them. The germline CDR1 and CDR2 sequences are MNHEY and SVGAGI. The CDR3 extends over 13 amino acids. In nucleotides, the CDR3 is TGTGCCAGCGGTCGGAGAGGCAATCAGCCCCAGCATTTT. As protein: CASGRRGNQPQHF.

The chain joins TRBV10-2 to TRBJ1-2; 8 nucleotides line up with TRBD1. This CDR3 has 13 residues. In germline, CDR1 is WSHSY, CDR2 SAAADI. V shed 6 bases, J shed 3 bases, and the junction held 3 bases outside the gene matches. CDR3 DNA sequence: TGCGCCAGCAGGGAGACAGGGGACTATGGCTACACCTTC. This gives the protein CASRETGDYGYTF.

The rearrangement joins TRBV6-1 to TRBJ2-2; TRBD2 matches 10 bases. This CDR3 contains 18 residues. J was trimmed by 8 bases and V by 4 bases; bases with no gene match: 16. The germline V gene has CDR1 MNHNS and CDR2 SASEGT. DNA of the CDR3: TGTGCCAGCAGTGCCCGCCTAGGAGCGGGAGGGCGCGAGGGGGAGCTGTTTTTT. Its translation: CASSARLGAGGREGELFF.

The chain couples TRBV6-6 to TRBJ1-6; a weak D match, TRBD1 (6 bases). The CDR3 is 15 residues long. V lost 5 bases and J lost 9, with 17 bases in between. Germline values: CDR1 MNHNY, CDR2 SVGAGI (reference sequence). Here the CDR3 reads CASSPRGQGGSPLHF. The DNA for the CDR3 is TGTGCCAGCAGTCCCAGGGGCCAGGGCGGTTCACCCCTCCACTTT.

The chain combines TRBV7-6 with TRBJ1-1, with a weak D call TRBD1 (6 bases). The CDR3 consists of 15 residues. Trimming left V 5 bases short and J 2 bases short, with 15 bases between. Germline V gene lookup returns CDR1 SGHVS and CDR2 FNYEAQ. DNA for the CDR3: TGTGCCAGCAGCCGAAACCGGGACACTAACACTGAAGCTTTCTTT. Amino acids: CASSRNRDTNTEAFF.

This clone was seen only a few times. The V gene is TRBV11-3, the J gene TRBJ1-1; tentative D call: TRBD1 (5 bases). Germline V gene lookup returns CDR1 SGHNT and CDR2 YENEEA. V gave up 4 bases and J gave up 4 bases, with 10 bases separating them. The CDR3 loop spans 13 amino acids. CDR3 region: CASSYHGGTEAFF. The DNA of the CDR3 is TGTGCCAGCAGCTATCACGGGGGCACTGAAGCTTTCTTT.

This chain uses TRBV4-1 with TRBJ2-5; D unresolved. The V gene's germline CDR1 is MGHRA and CDR2 YSYEKL. The CDR3 is 13 residues long. Trimming took 2 bases from V and 5 from J, leaving 9 bases between them. In DNA, the CDR3 is TGCGCCAGCAGCCAAACCCGCCCGGAGACCCAGTACTTC. It translates to CASSQTRPETQYF.

The chain employs TRBV5-1 and TRBJ2-3; D might be TRBD1 (6 bases). CDR1 and CDR2 (germline): SGHRS, YFSETQ. Trimming shortened V by 8 bases and J by 2 bases, and 15 bases separated the two germline ends. This CDR3 spans 14 amino acids. CDR3 amino acids: CASTSQGITDTQYF. The CDR3 DNA is TGCGCCAGTACCTCACAGGGAATCACAGATACGCAGTATTTT.

Concerning this clone: A much larger clone lies a single base off, so this may be a read error. The chain has TRBV7-8 and TRBJ1-3; no reliable D call. The CDR3 spans 15 residues. Per the germline V gene, CDR1 is SGHVS and CDR2 is FQNEAQ. V lost 2 bases to trimming and J lost 2 bases, with 10 bases between them. For the CDR3, the DNA is TGTGCCAGCAGCTTAAGCGGGTTGCCTGGAAACACCATATATTTT. Translation gives CASSLSGLPGNTIYF.

The chain uses TRBV13 and TRBJ2-5, with D perhaps matching TRBD2 (5 bases). CDR1 and CDR2 (germline): PRHDT, FYEKMQ (reference sequence). The germline V and J ends were trimmed by 4 bases and 5 bases, with 17 bases remaining between them. This CDR3 is built from 15 residues. The CDR3 here is CASSYRGEGSETQYF. The CDR3 DNA is TGTGCCAGCAGCTATCGGGGAGAGGGATCGGAGACCCAGTACTTC.

Remarks on this clone: One end of the junction fails to match germline, which may point to a read error. The J gene is TRBJ2-3, the V gene TRBV7-7, with 12 bases aligning to TRBD2. Germline V gene data show CDR1 as SSHAT and CDR2 as FNYEAQ (reference sequence). CDR3 length: 13 residues. CDR3 DNA: TGTGCTAGCAGCCTAGCGGGGGGGGATACGCAGTATTTT. This gives the protein CASSLAGGDTQYF.

The chain links TRBV27 to TRBJ2-7; possible D gene TRBD2, 5 bases. Germline CDR1 is MNHEY and CDR2 is SMNVEV (reference sequence). The CDR3 has 13 residues. V lost 6 bases and J 3 bases, leaving 12 bases between the germline ends. CDR3 sequence reads: CASSREGFYEQYF. Here the CDR3 DNA reads TGTGCCAGCAGCCGCGAGGGATTCTACGAGCAGTACTTC.

As for this clone: Other nucleotide sequences in the sample specify the same CDR3. The CDR3 reads CASSLVGENTEAFF. CDR3 in DNA: TGCGCCAGCAGCTTGGTGGGGGAGAACACTGAAGCTTTCTTT. The chain uses TRBV5-1 and TRBJ1-1, with a tentative D call TRBD1 (5 bases). Trimming left V 0 bases short and J 1 base short, with 7 bases between. CDR3 length: 14 amino acids. Per germline, CDR1 SGHRS and CDR2 YFSETQ. Looking up the rest from reference TRBV5-1 and TRBJ1-1 gives the full variable domain: KAGVTQTPRYLIKTRGQQVTLSCSPISGHRSVSWYQQTPGQGLQFLFEYFSETQRNKGNFPGRFSGRQFSNSRSEMNVSTLELGDSALYLCASSLVGENTEAFFGQGTRLTVV.

This clone showed up just a few times. The chain uses TRBV5-1 and TRBJ1-1; D ambiguous. Germline V CDR1 and CDR2: SGHRS, YFSETQ. Deletions cut 0 bases from V and 7 bases from J, with 16 bases between. The CDR3 extends over 15 amino acids. CDR3 residues: CASSLDLLAAGEAFF. CDR3 sequence (DNA): TGCGCCAGCAGCTTGGATTTACTCGCGGCGGGTGAAGCTTTCTTT.

This chain connects TRBV19 to TRBJ1-2; D remains unclear. Germline loops: CDR1 LNHDA, CDR2 SQIVND (reference sequence). The V end lost 6 bases, the J end lost 8 bases, and 13 bases lay between the germline ends. This CDR3 contains 12 residues. CDR3 protein: CASRVGGRGYTF. The CDR3 DNA is TGTGCCAGTAGAGTTGGAGGGAGAGGCTACACCTTC.

The genes are TRBV10-3 and TRBJ2-3; D unclear. CDR3 length equals 12 residues. The V end lost 5 bases, the J end lost 6 bases, and 9 bases lay between the germline ends. Per germline, CDR1 ENHRY and CDR2 SYGVKD. CDR3 DNA: TGTGCCATCAGTTCTTACGATGATACGCAGTATTTT. It encodes CAISSYDDTQYF.

This clone has just a few counts. The chain links TRBV30 to TRBJ2-7; 8 bases are shared with TRBD1. This CDR3 contains 15 residues. The V and J ends lost 2 bases and 6 bases, in that order; junction bases with no gene match: 12. Germline values: CDR1 GTSNPN, CDR2 SVGIG (reference sequence). Written as DNA, the CDR3 is TGTGCCTGGAGTCGCTCAGGGGGCATAGGAGGCGAGCAGTACTTC. Its protein is CAWSRSGGIGGEQYF.

This clone was seen a few times. This sequence joins TRBV5-6 and TRBJ1-6; D remains ambiguous. CDR1 SGHDT and CDR2 YYEEEE come from the germline V gene. V lost 0 bases and J lost 7, with 8 bases in between. The CDR3 has 14 residues. The CDR3, as DNA: TGTGCCAGCAGCTTGGCTGGGTACAATTCACCCCTCCACTTT. It translates to CASSLAGYNSPLHF.